In this sample, the clone carrying this TCR beta chain turned up a few times. Its matching antigen is unknown. This entry is derived from a study of CD8 T cells in ankylosing spondylitis. TCRdb re-called the 5' RACE reads through MiXCR, storing one row per CDR3 protein. The sample has fewer than 250,000 distinct CDR3 sequences, roughly a third seen once. V was cut by 0 bases and J by 5 bases, with 11 bases left in between. Looked up from germline, CDR1 is DFQATT and CDR2 is SNEGSKA (reference sequence). The CDR3 covers 15 residues. Whole-study findings and limits: Significantly higher representation of disease-linked clones was reported for matched ankylosing spondylitis synovial fluid.

Sequencing used blood, either unsorted or a sorted T cell fraction (not recorded which). This chain uses TRBV20-1 with TRBJ1-6; weak D call: TRBD1 (5 bases). This clonotype originated in a male donor with ankylosing spondylitis or in good health (not recorded which). The CDR3 sequence is CSARDSRADNSPLHF. The DNA for the CDR3 is TGCAGTGCTAGAGATTCCAGGGCGGATAATTCACCCCTCCACTTT.